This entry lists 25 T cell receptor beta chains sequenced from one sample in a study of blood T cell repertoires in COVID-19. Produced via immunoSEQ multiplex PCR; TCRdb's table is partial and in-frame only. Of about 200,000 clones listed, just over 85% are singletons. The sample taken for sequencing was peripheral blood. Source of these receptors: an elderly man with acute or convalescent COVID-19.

The CDR3 spells CASSDTASGRGWNGELFF. CDR3 nucleotide sequence: TGCGCCAGCAGTGACACGGCTAGCGGGAGAGGGTGGAACGGGGAGCTGTTTTTT. The chain carries TRBV10-1 and TRBJ2-2; 10 nucleotides agree with TRBD2. The CDR3 covers 18 residues. The V segment lost 3 bases and the J segment 7 bases; nucleotides outside the gene matches: 14. Germline V CDR1 and CDR2: WNHNN, SYGVQD (reference sequence).

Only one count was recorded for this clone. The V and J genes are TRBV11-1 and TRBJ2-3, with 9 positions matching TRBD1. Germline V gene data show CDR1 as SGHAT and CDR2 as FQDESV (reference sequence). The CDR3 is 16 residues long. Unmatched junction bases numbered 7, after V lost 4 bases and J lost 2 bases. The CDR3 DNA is TGTGCCAGCAGCTCCTGGGGACAGGGATCCACAGATACGCAGTATTTT. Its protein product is CASSSWGQGSTDTQYF.

The CDR3 coding sequence is TGTGCCAGTAGCACCACCCCCCTAGCTGGCGAGACCCAGTACTTC. This gives the protein CASSTTPLAGETQYF. V usage is TRBV19 and J usage is TRBJ2-5; the D gene is possibly TRBD2 (5 bases). V lost 6 bases to trimming and J lost 5 bases, with 19 bases between them. The CDR3 is 15 amino acids. Germline V gives CDR1 LNHDA, CDR2 SQIVND (reference sequence).

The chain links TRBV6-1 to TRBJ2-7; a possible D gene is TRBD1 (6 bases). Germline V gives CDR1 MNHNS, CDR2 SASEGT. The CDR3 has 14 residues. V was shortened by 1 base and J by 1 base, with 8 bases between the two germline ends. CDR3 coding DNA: TGTGCCAGCAGTGAAGGGCAGGGGTCCTACGAGCAGTACTTC. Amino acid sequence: CASSEGQGSYEQYF.

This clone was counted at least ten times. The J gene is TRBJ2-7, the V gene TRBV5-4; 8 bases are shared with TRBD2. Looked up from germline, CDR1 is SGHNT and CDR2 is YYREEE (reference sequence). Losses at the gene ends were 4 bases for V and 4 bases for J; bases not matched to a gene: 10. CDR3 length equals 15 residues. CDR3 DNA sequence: TGTGCCAGCAGCCCGGGAGGGGGAGAGGCTTACGAGCAGTACTTC. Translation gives CASSPGGGEAYEQYF.

This CDR3 is CASSSSGGLDRKKDYEQYV. The CDR3 region has the DNA TGTGCCAGCAGCTCTAGCGGAGGATTGGATAGGAAAAAGGACTACGAGCAGTACGTC. The V and J genes are TRBV5-6 and TRBJ2-7; 7 bases line up with TRBD2. There are 19 residues in the CDR3. The germline CDR1 and CDR2 sequences are SGHDT and YYEEEE. V shed 3 bases and J 3 bases; nucleotides not matched to a gene: 21.

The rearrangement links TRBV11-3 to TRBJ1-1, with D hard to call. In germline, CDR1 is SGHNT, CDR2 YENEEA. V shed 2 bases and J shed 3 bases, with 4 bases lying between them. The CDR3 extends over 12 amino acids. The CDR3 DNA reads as TGTGCCAGCAGCTTACTAGACACTGAAGCTTTCTTT. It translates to CASSLLDTEAFF.

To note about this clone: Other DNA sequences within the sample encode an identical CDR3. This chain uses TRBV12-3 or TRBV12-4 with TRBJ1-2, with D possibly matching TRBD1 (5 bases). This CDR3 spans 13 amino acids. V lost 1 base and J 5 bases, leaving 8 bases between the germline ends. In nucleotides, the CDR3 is TGTGCCAGCAGTTTAGGTTCAGGGTATGGCTACACCTTC. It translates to CASSLGSGYGYTF.

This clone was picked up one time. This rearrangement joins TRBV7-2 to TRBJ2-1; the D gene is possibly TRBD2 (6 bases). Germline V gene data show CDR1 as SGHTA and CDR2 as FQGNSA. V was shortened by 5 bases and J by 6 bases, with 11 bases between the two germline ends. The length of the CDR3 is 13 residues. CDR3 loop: CASSPWTTNEQFF. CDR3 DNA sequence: TGTGCCAGCAGCCCCTGGACTACCAATGAGCAGTTCTTC.

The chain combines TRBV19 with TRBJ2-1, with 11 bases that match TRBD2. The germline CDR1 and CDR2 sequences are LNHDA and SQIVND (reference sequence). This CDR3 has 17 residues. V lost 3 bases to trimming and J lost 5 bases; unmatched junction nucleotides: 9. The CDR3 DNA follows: TGTGCCAGTAGTATTAGCCTTGTGACTAGCGGGAACAATGAGCAGTTCTTC. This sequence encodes CASSISLVTSGNNEQFF.

The CDR3 loop reads CSVARASDYGYTF. The CDR3 bases are TGCAGCGTGGCCAGGGCCTCCGACTATGGCTACACCTTC. The V and J genes are TRBV29-1 and TRBJ1-2, with D perhaps TRBD1 (5 bases). Between the trimmed V and J ends, which lost 6 bases and 3 bases, there was a span of 14 bases. There are 13 residues in the CDR3. CDR1 is SQVTM and CDR2 is ANQGSEA in the germline V gene.

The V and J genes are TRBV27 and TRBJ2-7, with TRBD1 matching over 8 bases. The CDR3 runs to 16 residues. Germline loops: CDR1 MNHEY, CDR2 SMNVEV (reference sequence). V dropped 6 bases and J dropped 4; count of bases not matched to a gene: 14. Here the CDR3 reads CASRDRVGVSAYEQYV. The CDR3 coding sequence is TGTGCCAGCAGGGACAGGGTGGGGGTTAGCGCTTACGAGCAGTACGTC.

CDR3 sequence (DNA): TGTGCCACCAGTGCTAGGGGCAACACTGAAGCTTTCTTT. It encodes CATSARGNTEAFF. The chain links TRBV24-1 to TRBJ1-1; weak D call: TRBD1 (5 bases). Trimming removed 5 bases at V and 2 bases at J, with 8 bases between. This CDR3 has 13 residues. The germline V gene has CDR1 KGHDR and CDR2 SFDVKD.

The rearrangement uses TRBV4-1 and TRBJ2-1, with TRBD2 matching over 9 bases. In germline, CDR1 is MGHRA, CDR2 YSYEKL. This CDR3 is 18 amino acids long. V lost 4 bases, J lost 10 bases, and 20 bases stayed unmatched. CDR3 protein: CASSLSTWAGRTSDEQFF. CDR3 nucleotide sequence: TGCGCCAGCAGCCTGAGTACTTGGGCAGGGAGGACTAGCGACGAGCAGTTCTTC.

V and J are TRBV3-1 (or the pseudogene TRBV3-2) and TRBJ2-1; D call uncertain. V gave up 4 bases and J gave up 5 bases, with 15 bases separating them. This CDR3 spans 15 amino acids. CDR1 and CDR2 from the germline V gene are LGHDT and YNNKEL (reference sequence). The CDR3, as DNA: TGTGCCAGCAGCCCAGCGCGAAGCTTGCACAATGAGCAGTTCTTC. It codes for CASSPARSLHNEQFF.

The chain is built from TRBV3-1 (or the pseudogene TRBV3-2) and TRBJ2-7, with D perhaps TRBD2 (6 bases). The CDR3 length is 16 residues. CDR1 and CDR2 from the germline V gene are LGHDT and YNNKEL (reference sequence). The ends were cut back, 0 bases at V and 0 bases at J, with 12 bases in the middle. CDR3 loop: CASSQEVGLSSYEQYF. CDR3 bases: TGTGCCAGCAGCCAAGAGGTGGGACTCAGCTCCTACGAGCAGTACTTC.

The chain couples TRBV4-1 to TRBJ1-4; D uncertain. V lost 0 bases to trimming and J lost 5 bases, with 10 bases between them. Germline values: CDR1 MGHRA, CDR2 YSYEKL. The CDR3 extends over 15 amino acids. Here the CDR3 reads CASSQEWQKNEKLFF. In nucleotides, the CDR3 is TGCGCCAGCAGCCAAGAATGGCAGAAGAATGAAAAACTGTTTTTT.

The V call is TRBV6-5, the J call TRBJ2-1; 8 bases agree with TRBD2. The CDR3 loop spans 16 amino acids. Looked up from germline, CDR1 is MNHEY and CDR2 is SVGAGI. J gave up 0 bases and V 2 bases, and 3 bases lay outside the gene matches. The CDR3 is CASSYTSGLSYNEQFF. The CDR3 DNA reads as TGTGCCAGCAGTTACACTAGCGGACTCTCCTACAATGAGCAGTTCTTC.

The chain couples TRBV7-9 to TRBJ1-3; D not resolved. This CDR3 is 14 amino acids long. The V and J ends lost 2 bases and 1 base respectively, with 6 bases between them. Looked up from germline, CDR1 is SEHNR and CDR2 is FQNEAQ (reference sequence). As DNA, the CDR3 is TGTGCCAGCAGCTTAAGCGGGTCTGGAAACACCATATATTTT. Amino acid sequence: CASSLSGSGNTIYF.

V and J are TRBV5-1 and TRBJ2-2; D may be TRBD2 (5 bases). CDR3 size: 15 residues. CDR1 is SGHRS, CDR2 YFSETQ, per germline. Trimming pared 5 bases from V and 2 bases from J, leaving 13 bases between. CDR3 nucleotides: TGCGCCAGCAGGTCGGGAAACCCTAACACCGGGGAGCTGTTTTTT. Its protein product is CASRSGNPNTGELFF.

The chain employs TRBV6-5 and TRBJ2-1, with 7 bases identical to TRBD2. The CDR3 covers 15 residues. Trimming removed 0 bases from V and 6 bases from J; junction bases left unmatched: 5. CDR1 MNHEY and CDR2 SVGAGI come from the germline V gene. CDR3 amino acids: CASSYSASGANEQFF. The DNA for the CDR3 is TGTGCCAGCAGTTACTCCGCCAGCGGGGCCAATGAGCAGTTCTTC.

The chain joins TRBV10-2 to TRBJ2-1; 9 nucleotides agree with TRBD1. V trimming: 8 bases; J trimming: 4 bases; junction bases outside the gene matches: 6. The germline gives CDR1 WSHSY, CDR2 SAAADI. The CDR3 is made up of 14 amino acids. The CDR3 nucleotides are TGCGCCAGCGGCCCGGGACAGGGTTACAATGAGCAGTTCTTC. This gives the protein CASGPGQGYNEQFF.

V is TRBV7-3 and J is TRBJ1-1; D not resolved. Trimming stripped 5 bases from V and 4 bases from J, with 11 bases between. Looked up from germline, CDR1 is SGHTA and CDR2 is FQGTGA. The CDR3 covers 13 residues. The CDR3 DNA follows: TGTGCCAGCAGCCTCAGTCCGGGCACTGAAGCTTTCTTT. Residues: CASSLSPGTEAFF.

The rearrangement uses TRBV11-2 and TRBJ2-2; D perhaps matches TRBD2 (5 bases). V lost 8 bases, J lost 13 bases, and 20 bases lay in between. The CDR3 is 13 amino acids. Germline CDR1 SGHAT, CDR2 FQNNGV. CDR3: CASALEEGSRLFF. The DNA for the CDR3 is TGTGCCAGCGCACTCGAGGAAGGGAGTCGGCTGTTTTTT.

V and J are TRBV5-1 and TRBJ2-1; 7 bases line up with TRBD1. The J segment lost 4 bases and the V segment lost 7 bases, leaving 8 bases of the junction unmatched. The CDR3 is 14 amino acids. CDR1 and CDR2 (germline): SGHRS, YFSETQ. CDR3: CASGTEGAYNEQFF. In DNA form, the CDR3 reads TGCGCCAGCGGCACCGAGGGGGCTTACAATGAGCAGTTCTTC.